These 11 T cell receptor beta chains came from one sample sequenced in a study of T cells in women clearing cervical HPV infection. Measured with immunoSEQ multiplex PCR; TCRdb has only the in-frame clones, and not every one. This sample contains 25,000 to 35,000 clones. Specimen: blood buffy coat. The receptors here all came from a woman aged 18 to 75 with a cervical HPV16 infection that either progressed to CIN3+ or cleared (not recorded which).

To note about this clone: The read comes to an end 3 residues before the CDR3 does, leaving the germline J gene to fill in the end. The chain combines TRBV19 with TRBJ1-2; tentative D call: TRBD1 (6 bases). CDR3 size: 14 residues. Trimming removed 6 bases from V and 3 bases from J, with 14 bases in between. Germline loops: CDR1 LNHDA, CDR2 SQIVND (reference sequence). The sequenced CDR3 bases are TGTGCCAGTAGATCAGGGGATCTGGACTATGGC. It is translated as CASRSGDLDYG. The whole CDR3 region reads CASRSGDLDYGYTF.

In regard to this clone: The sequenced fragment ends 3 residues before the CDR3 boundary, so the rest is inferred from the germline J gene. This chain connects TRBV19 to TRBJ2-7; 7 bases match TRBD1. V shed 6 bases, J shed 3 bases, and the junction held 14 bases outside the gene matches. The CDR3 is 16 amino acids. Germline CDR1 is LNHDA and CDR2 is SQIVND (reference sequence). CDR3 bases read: TGTGCCAGTAGCGCCCCCTGGGACAGCAGAAACTACGAG. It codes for CASSAPWDSRNYE. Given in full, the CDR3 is CASSAPWDSRNYEQYF.

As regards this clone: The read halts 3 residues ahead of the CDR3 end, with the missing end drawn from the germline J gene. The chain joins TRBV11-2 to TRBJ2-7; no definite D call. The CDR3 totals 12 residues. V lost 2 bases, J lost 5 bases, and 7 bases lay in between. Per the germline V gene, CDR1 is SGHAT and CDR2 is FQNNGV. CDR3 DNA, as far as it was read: TGTGCCAGCAGCTTAAGAGGTAACGAG. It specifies CASSLRGNE. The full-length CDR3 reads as CASSLRGNEQYF.

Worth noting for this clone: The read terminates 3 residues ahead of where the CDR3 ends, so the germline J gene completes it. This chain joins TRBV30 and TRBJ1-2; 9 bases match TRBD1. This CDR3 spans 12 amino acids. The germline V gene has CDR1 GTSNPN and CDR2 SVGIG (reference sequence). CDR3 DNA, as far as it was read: TGTGCCTGGAGGGGACAGGGAATAGGC. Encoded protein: CAWRGQGIG. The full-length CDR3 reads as CAWRGQGIGYTF.

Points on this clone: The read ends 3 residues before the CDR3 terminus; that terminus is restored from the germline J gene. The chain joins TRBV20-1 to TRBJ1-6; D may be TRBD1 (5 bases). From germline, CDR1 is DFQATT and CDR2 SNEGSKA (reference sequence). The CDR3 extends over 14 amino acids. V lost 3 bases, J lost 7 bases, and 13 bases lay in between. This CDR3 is CSASRGLGNSPLHF. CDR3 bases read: TGCAGTGCTAGTAGGGGCCTTGGGAATTCACCC.

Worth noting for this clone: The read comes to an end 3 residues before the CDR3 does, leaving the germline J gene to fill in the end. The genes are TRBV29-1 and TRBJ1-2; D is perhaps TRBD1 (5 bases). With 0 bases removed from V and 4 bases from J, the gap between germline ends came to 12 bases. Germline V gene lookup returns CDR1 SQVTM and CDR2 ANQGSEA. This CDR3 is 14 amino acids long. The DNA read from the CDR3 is TGCAGCGTTGAAGATCCCGTGACAGCCTATGGC. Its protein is CSVEDPVTAYG. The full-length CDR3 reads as CSVEDPVTAYGYTF.

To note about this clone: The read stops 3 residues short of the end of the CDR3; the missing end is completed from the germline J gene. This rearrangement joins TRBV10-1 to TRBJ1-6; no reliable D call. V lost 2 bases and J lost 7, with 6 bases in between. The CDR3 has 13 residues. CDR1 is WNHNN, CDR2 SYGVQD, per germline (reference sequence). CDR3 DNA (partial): TGCGCCAGCAGTGAGAGGTGGAATTCACCC. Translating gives CASSERWNSP. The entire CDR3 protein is CASSERWNSPLHF.

CDR3 DNA, as far as it was read: TGTGCCAGTAGTATCAGGACAGGGACTGGGGCCAACGTG. Amino acids: CASSIRTGTGANV. The CDR3 reads in full as CASSIRTGTGANVLFF. The chain employs TRBV19 and TRBJ2-2; 8 bases align to TRBD1. The read stops 3 residues short of the end of the CDR3; the missing end is completed from the germline J gene. CDR1 is LNHDA, CDR2 SQIVND, per germline (reference sequence). The CDR3 sequence is 16 residues long.

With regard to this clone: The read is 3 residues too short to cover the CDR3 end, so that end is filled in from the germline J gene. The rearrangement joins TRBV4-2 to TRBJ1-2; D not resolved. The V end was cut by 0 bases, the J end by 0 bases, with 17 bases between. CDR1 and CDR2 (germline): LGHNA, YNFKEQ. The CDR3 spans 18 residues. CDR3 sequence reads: CASSQDAGRALANYGYTF. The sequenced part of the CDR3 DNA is TGTGCCAGCAGCCAAGACGCCGGCCGAGCTCTAGCTAACTATGGC.

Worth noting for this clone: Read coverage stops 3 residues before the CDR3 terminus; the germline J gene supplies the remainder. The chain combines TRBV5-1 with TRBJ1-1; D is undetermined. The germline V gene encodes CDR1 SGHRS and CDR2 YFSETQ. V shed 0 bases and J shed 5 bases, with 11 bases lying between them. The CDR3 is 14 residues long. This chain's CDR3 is CASSLAGSGTEAFF. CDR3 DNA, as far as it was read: TGCGCCAGCAGCTTGGCGGGTTCTGGTACTGAA.

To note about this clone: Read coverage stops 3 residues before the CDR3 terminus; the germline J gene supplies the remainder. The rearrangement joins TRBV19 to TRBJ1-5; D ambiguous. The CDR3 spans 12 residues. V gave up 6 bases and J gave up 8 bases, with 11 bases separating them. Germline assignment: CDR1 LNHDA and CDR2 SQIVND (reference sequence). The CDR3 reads CASRQAVEPQHF. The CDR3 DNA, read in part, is TGTGCCAGTAGGCAGGCAGTGGAGCCC.